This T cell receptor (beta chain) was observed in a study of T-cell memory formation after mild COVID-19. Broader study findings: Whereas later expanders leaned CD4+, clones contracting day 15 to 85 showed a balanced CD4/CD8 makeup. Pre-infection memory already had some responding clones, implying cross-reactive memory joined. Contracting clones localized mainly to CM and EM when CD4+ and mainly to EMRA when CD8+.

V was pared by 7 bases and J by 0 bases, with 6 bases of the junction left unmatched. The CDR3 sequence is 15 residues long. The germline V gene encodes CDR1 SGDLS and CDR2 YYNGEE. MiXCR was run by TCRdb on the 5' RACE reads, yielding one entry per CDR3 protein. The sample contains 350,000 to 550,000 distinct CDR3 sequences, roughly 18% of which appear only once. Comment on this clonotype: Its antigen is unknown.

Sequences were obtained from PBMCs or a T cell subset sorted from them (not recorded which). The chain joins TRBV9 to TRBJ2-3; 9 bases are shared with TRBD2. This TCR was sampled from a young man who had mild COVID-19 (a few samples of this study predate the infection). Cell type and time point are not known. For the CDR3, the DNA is TGTGCCAGCGGCCGGCTAGCGGGGAGCACAGATACGCAGTATTTT. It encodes CASGRLAGSTDTQYF.